Sequencing of this T cell receptor beta chain was carried out in a study of blood T cell repertoires in COVID-19 (dated by TCRdb to 2020 to 2022). Looking at the study overall: Collaborator samples came from the United States, Italy and Spain and covered acute and convalescent phases of COVID-19. A de-identified subject ID, COVID-19 status, age in years and sex were almost always included in the sample metadata. Subjects who had been exposed to COVID-19, were actively infected with it, or had recovered from it provided the deeply sampled blood TCRbeta repertoires that made up the dataset. The repertoires were released in a freely available public database intended as a resource for research on the immune response to SARS-CoV-2. The prospective study material was composed of cDNA or gDNA derived from T cells, B-cell-depleted T cells, or PBMCs. Samples came from the ongoing ImmuneRACE study (first 160 participants) plus 1,254 subjects from 6 global collaborators. Where available, HLA class I and class II types were taken from metadata supplied by the sample provider and were not determined by assay-based typing.

Enrolling through a virtual design, the prospective study's participants ranged in age from roughly 18 to 90 years and lived across roughly 24 United States geographic areas. To assign participants to cohorts, the prospective study relied on clinical history that participants themselves reported in a screening survey and a study questionnaire. Exposed participants had been in contact with someone with a PCR-confirmed or clinician-diagnosed COVID-19 case within 2 weeks of study entry. Each participant in the prospective study had whole blood, serum and a nasopharyngeal or oropharyngeal swab collected by mobile phlebotomists. Additional blood draws and questionnaires over a roughly two-month period could optionally be provided by prospective study participants. Before DNA extraction, prospective study blood samples were shipped either frozen or at room temperature. Measured from the cysteine to the phenylalanine, the CDR3 is 14 residues long. Only CDR3 DNA is held: 42 bases, read in frame from base 1. V lost 6 bases and J lost 10 bases; the stretch between them is 19 bases long. The germline V gene provides CDR1 MGHDK and CDR2 SYGVNS.

TCRbeta CDR3 regions were amplified from genomic DNA using the immunoSEQ Assay, a bias-controlled multiplex PCR. In the source study's methods: Within the assay, amplification of reference gene primers was used to estimate how many nucleated cells each sample contained. Sequence reads were collapsed and filtered to measure the absolute abundance of every unique TCRbeta CDR3 rearrangement. Productive Simpson clonality was computed per sample as the square root of Simpson's diversity index over productive rearrangements. Held by TCRdb, this immuneACCESS table contains in-frame sequences only and omits some clones. Under half of the omission traces to an unresolved V gene where checked; the cause of the rest is unknown. D and trimming come from the DNA, and the V and J calls and clone size come from that table. Present in this sample are approximately 220,000 clones, around 89% of which were seen just once. Jointly, the top ten make up around 15% of the sample.

Comments on this clone: Its antigen target is currently unknown. No much larger clonotype is one base removed from it; base qualities were not supplied.

Overall results and qualifications from the work: The amount of clinical and demographic metadata varied by source and participant and was provided uncurated.

This TCR was recovered from a man younger than 40 who had been exposed to COVID-19. Recombination linked TRBV25-1 to TRBJ2-1; the D gene is perhaps TRBD2, on 5 matching bases. The sample consisted of PBMCs or T cells enriched from blood (not recorded which). The CDR3 corresponds to CASRPGMGGMEQFF. The nucleotide sequence is given as TGTGCCAGCAGACCGGGAATGGGCGGAATGGAGCAGTTCTTC.